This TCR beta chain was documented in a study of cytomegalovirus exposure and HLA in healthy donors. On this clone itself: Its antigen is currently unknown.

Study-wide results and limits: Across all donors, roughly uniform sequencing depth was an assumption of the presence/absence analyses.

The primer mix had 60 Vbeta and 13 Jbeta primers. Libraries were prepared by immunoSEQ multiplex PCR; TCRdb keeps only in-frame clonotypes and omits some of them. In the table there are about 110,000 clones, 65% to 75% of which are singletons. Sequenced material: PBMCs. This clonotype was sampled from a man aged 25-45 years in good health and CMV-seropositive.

This CDR3 reads CASSSRTSVEITDTQYF. As DNA, the CDR3 is TGCGCCAGCAGCTCTCGGACTAGCGTTGAGATCACAGATACGCAGTATTTT. The chain links TRBV5-1 to TRBJ2-3; TRBD2 agrees at 9 bases. Germline CDR1 SGHRS, CDR2 YFSETQ. The length of the CDR3 is 17 residues. Trimming took 3 bases from V and 2 from J; bases not matched to a gene: 10.